This T cell receptor (beta chain) was observed in a study of post-analysis software for immune sequencing data. Study results and caveats: Analysis by F measure revealed that same-batch samples clustered strongly together. Among roughly five TRBV segments more frequent in patients than controls were TRBV5-6, TRBV5-1 and TRBV20-1.

Germline V lookup: CDR1 MNHEY, CDR2 SMNVEV (reference sequence). There are 15 residues in the CDR3. Trimming took 6 bases from V and 4 from J, leaving 16 bases between them. Built from TCR beta cDNA, the libraries had unique molecular identifiers in them. TCRdb re-called the PCR reads with MiXCR, one entry per CDR3 protein. The sample records 650,000 to 850,000 distinct CDR3 sequences, 46% being singletons. Notes on this clonotype: The antigen remains undetermined.

This sequence joins TRBV27 and TRBJ2-1, with a weak D call TRBD2 (5 bases). Input material: blood. The receptor comes from a girl under 18 with multiple sclerosis. The CDR3 region has the DNA TGTGCCAGCAGCTTCGGGGATGATTTATACAATGAGCAGTTCTTC. Translation gives CASSFGDDLYNEQFF.